The 2 T cell receptor beta chains presented below share a single source sample, sequenced in a study of shared clonotypes between healthy human individuals (dated by TCRdb to about 2020). Libraries came from the immunoSEQ multiplex PCR assay. TCRdb obtained this table from immuneACCESS and retained in-frame rearrangements with V and J assigned. These tables miss some clones; where compared with another copy, unresolved V genes account for less than half of the shortfall, and the remainder is unexplained. The sample profile shows fewer than 2.5 million clones; approximately 93% of them were found once. The ten largest make up 0.36% of the sample. Sequenced input: naive CD4+ T cells from PBMCs. The intended sense of this specimen's cell subset or site label: CD45RA+ positively selected. These receptors all come from a man between 18 and 35 years old in good health. Some clones in this sample may be carry-over from other donors' samples.

The chain is built from TRBV16 and TRBJ1-2, with TRBD1 identical over 8 bases. CDR3 length: 11 amino acids. Per germline, CDR1 KGHSY and CDR2 FQNENV. V gave up 8 bases and J gave up 4 bases; unmatched junction bases: 0. CDR3 sequence (DNA): TGTGCCAGCGGACAGGGCTATGGCTACACCTTC. Translation: CASGQGYGYTF.

This chain links TRBV11-2 with TRBJ1-4, with 10 bases lining up with TRBD1. The germline gives CDR1 SGHAT, CDR2 FQNNGV. V shed 5 bases, J shed 10 bases, and the junction held 10 bases outside the gene matches. The CDR3 contains 15 residues. The CDR3 DNA reads as TGTGCCAGCAGCCCCAACCGGGACAGGGGAGGAAAACTGTTTTTT. It yields the protein CASSPNRDRGGKLFF. Supplemented by reference TRBV11-2 and TRBJ1-4, the full variable domain reads EAGVAQSPRYKIIEKRQSVAFWCNPISGHATLYWYQQILGQGPKLLIQFQNNGVVDDSQLPKDRFSAERLKGVDSTLKIQPAKLEDSAVYLCASSPNRDRGGKLFFGSGTQLSVL.